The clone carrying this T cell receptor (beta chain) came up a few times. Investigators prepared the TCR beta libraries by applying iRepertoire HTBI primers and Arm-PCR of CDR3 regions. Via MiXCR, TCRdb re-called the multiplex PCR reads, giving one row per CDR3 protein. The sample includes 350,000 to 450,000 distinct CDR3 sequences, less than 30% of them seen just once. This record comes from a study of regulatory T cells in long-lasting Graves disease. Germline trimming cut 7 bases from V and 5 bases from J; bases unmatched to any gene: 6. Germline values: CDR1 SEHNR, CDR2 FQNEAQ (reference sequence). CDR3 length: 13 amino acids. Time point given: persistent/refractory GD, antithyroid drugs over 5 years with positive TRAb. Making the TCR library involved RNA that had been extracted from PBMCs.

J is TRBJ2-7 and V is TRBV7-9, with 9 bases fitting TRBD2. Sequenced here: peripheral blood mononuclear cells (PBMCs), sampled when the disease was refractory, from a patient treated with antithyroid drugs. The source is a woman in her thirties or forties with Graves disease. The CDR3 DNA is TGTGCCAGCACTGGCGGGAGGGGAGACGAGCAGTACTTC. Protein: CASTGGRGDEQYF.